This T cell receptor (beta chain) was captured by sequencing in a study of T cells after posttransplantation cyclophosphamide. The study, taken as a whole, reports: Recipient CMV seropositivity and CMV reactivation strongly tracked TRB clonality. Donor CD8+ memory clones often dominated recipient blood repertoires at later times. Skin or GI-infiltrating T cells shared few TRB sequences with blood.

The assay was immunoSEQ multiplex PCR, and TCRdb's table has in-frame clones only and misses some. This sample has about 43,000 clones; 90% occur once, and the top ten carry about 2.5%. The CDR3 is 13 residues long. Per the germline V gene, CDR1 is LNHDA and CDR2 is SQIVND (reference sequence). V lost 7 bases to trimming and J lost 5 bases, with 14 bases between them. Details on this clone: Its matching antigen is unknown.

Treatment was busulfan-fludarabine conditioning, a marrow graft, and cyclophosphamide on days +3 and +4. Sample: PBMCs, taken 60 to 65 days after allogeneic stem cell transplant with posttransplant cyclophosphamide. This TCR came from a male patient in his sixties or seventies who received an allogeneic stem cell transplant from a related donor and was CMV-positive. Among the T cells, some may be from the graft donor. The chain links TRBV19 to TRBJ1-2; possibly TRBD1 for D (6 bases). CDR3 in DNA: TGTGCCAGTAACGGACAGCTTATATATGGCTACACCTTC. Its translation is CASNGQLIYGYTF.